This T cell receptor (beta chain) stems from a study of shared clonotypes between healthy human individuals. Notes on the study in general: Exclusively blood specimens were collected; tissue repertoires likely differ. Represented diversity, genetic and exposure-history alike, was limited by few donors. Of the naive CD4 clonotypes, roughly 5% were shared across a handful of donors.

With respect to this clone: The antigen is undetermined.

The germline V gene has CDR1 SGHAT and CDR2 FQNNGV. The CDR3 is 15 residues long. V lost 2 bases, J lost 4 bases, and 11 bases lay in between. Here immunoSEQ multiplex PCR was the method, and the copy in TCRdb shows in-frame clones only, minus some. This sample yields approximately 980,000 clones, of which approximately 80% are seen a single time; around 1.5% belongs to the top ten. The TCR was taken from a young man in good health. The chain combines TRBV11-2 with TRBJ2-2, with D possibly being TRBD1 (6 bases). Sequenced input: memory CD4+ T cells sorted from blood. Subset specified: CD45RA-negative fraction. CDR3 amino acids: CASSLTGKGTGELFF. CDR3 nucleotides: TGTGCCAGCAGCTTAACAGGGAAGGGCACCGGGGAGCTGTTTTTT.